A single sample gave rise to the 23 T cell receptor beta chains below, sequenced in a study of CD8 T cells in Susac syndrome. Random hexamers primed reverse transcription of about 0.5 to 1 ug RNA. A single record per CDR3 protein comes from TCRdb applying MiXCR to the immunoSEQ multiplex PCR reads. This table has some 300,000 distinct CDR3 sequences, 70% to 90% appearing once. Sequencing was carried out using CD8+ T cells from PBMCs. These receptors came from a human donor with multiple sclerosis.

This chain uses TRBV29-1 with TRBJ2-3; D perhaps matches TRBD2 (5 bases). Germline loops: CDR1 SQVTM, CDR2 ANQGSEA. Trimming took 5 bases from V and 0 from J, leaving 12 bases between them. The CDR3 is 14 amino acids. The CDR3 DNA reads TGCAGCGTTTATCCAGCGGATAGCACAGATACGCAGTATTTT. It translates to CSVYPADSTDTQYF.

Only a few counts were recorded for this clonotype. The V call is TRBV24-1, the J call TRBJ2-7; maybe TRBD1 (5 bases). The V end lost 5 bases, the J end lost 2 bases, and 12 bases lay between the germline ends. Germline CDR1 and CDR2: KGHDR and SFDVKD. This CDR3 has 14 residues. Here the CDR3 reads CATSGGQAAYEQYF. CDR3 bases: TGTGCCACCAGTGGGGGCCAGGCGGCCTACGAGCAGTACTTC.

The V and J genes are TRBV20-1 and TRBJ2-7; the match to TRBD1 covers 7 bases. Germline lookup yields CDR1 DFQATT and CDR2 SNEGSKA (reference sequence). The CDR3 is made up of 13 amino acids. V lost 6 bases and J lost 0; bases outside the gene matches: 5. CDR3 DNA sequence: TGCAGTGCAAACGACAGGGCCTCCTACGAGCAGTACTTC. The encoded protein is CSANDRASYEQYF.

CDR3 sequence: CASSLGEAANEQFF. Written as DNA, the CDR3 is TGTGCCAGCAGCTTAGGGGAGGCGGCCAATGAGCAGTTCTTC. This chain connects TRBV7-3 to TRBJ2-1; tentative D call: TRBD2 (6 bases). Trimming removed 2 bases from V and 6 bases from J, with 11 bases in between. This CDR3 comprises 14 residues. Germline assignment: CDR1 SGHTA and CDR2 FQGTGA.

The chain is built from TRBV7-6 and TRBJ1-3, with D maybe TRBD1 (5 bases). The CDR3 extends over 13 amino acids. The germline V gene encodes CDR1 SGHVS and CDR2 FNYEAQ. The V end lost 3 bases, the J end lost 8 bases, and 11 bases lay between the germline ends. In nucleotides, the CDR3 is TGTGCCAGCAGCTTCGGGGCTGAGGACACCATATATTTT. Its protein product is CASSFGAEDTIYF.

In its sample, this clonotype was seen a few times. V is TRBV4-1 and J is TRBJ1-5, with a tentative D call TRBD1 (5 bases). The ends were cut back, 1 base at V and 4 bases at J, with 8 bases in the middle. Germline assignment: CDR1 MGHRA and CDR2 YSYEKL. The CDR3 totals 14 residues. In DNA, the CDR3 is TGCGCCAGCAGCCAAGTTACAGGTAATCAGCCCCAGCATTTT. As protein: CASSQVTGNQPQHF.

This rearrangement joins TRBV29-1 to TRBJ2-7, with TRBD2 matching over 14 bases. CDR1 is SQVTM, CDR2 ANQGSEA, per germline. With V trimmed by 6 bases and J by 5 bases, 6 bases remained unmatched. The CDR3 has 14 residues. Written as DNA, the CDR3 is TGCAGCGTCGCCGGGACTAGCGGGAGAGACGAGCAGTACTTC. This encodes CSVAGTSGRDEQYF.

This chain links TRBV12-3 or TRBV12-4 with TRBJ2-1, with 9 bases identical to TRBD2. The CDR3 is made up of 15 amino acids. V was pared by 1 base and J by 9 bases, with 7 bases of the junction left unmatched. DNA for the CDR3: TGTGCCAGCAGTTTAGTCCTAGCGGGGACGCCTGAGCAGTTCTTC. This sequence encodes CASSLVLAGTPEQFF.

The chain combines TRBV10-1 with TRBJ2-4, with TRBD2 matching 8 bases. The trim removed 0 bases at V and 6 bases at J, leaving 7 bases unmatched. Germline V gene lookup returns CDR1 WNHNN and CDR2 SYGVQD (reference sequence). The CDR3 totals 16 residues. CDR3 residues: CASSESQAGVANIQYF. As DNA, the CDR3 is TGCGCCAGCAGTGAGTCCCAAGCGGGAGTGGCAAACATTCAGTACTTC.

This clonotype was detected a few times. The gene calls are TRBV19 and TRBJ1-5; D gene ambiguous. The V gene lost 10 bases and the J gene lost 6 bases, with 19 bases spanning the gap. This CDR3 has 14 residues. Germline values: CDR1 LNHDA, CDR2 SQIVND (reference sequence). The CDR3 is CATSASGGPQPQHF. In DNA form, the CDR3 reads TGTGCCACCTCCGCCTCCGGAGGCCCTCAGCCCCAGCATTTT.

The CDR3: CASSLGSTSGTTAEQYF. The CDR3 DNA reads TGTGCCAGCAGTTTAGGCTCTACTAGCGGGACGACCGCCGAGCAGTACTTC. V and J are TRBV12-3 or TRBV12-4 and TRBJ2-7, with TRBD2 matching over 10 bases. V gave up 1 base and J gave up 6 bases; unmatched junction bases: 12. The CDR3 sequence is 17 residues long.

V is TRBV9 and J is TRBJ2-4; TRBD2 matches at 7 bases. Germline V gene sequence: CDR1 SGDLS, CDR2 YYNGEE. The junction had 6 bases not matched to a gene; V was cut back by 0 bases and J by 9 bases. This CDR3 is built from 14 residues. The CDR3 reads CASSVEGGLGIQYF. The CDR3 bases are TGTGCCAGCAGCGTAGAGGGAGGGCTGGGCATTCAGTACTTC.

The chain has TRBV4-1 and TRBJ2-7, with TRBD1 matching over 8 bases. This CDR3 spans 12 amino acids. Trimming cost V 3 bases and J 5 bases; bases outside gene matches: 0. The germline gives CDR1 MGHRA, CDR2 YSYEKL. CDR3 in amino acids: CASSQTGDEQYF. Here the CDR3 DNA reads TGCGCCAGCAGCCAGACAGGGGACGAGCAGTACTTC.

The rearrangement links TRBV30 to TRBJ1-1; 11 bases are shared with TRBD1. V lost 2 bases to trimming and J lost 10 bases; unmatched junction nucleotides: 18. Per the germline V gene, CDR1 is GTSNPN and CDR2 is SVGIG (reference sequence). CDR3 length equals 17 residues. The CDR3 region is CAWSPKFLGTGGRGAFF. The CDR3 nucleotides read TGTGCCTGGAGTCCTAAATTTCTCGGGACAGGGGGACGAGGAGCTTTCTTT.

The chain carries TRBV29-1 and TRBJ1-2; D not resolved. The V and J ends lost 0 bases and 8 bases respectively, with 16 bases between them. The CDR3 sequence is 14 residues long. In germline, CDR1 is SQVTM, CDR2 ANQGSEA. DNA for the CDR3: TGCAGCGTTGAAGAGTCTGAAATGGGAATCGGCTACACCTTC. Amino acids: CSVEESEMGIGYTF.

V usage is TRBV30 and J usage is TRBJ2-5; 9 bases line up with TRBD2. Germline V gene sequence: CDR1 GTSNPN, CDR2 SVGIG (reference sequence). The CDR3 is 14 residues long. V lost 5 bases, J lost 2 bases, and 6 bases stayed unmatched. The CDR3 region has the DNA TGTGCCTGGTCGGAGACTAGCGGACAAGAGACCCAGTACTTC. Protein product: CAWSETSGQETQYF. Variable domain in full (rest from reference TRBV30 and TRBJ2-5): SQTIHQWPATLVQPVGSPLSLECTVEGTSNPNLYWYRQAAGRGLQLLFYSVGIGQISSEVPQNLSASRPQDRQFILSSKKLLLSDSGFYLCAWSETSGQETQYFGPGTRLLVL.

This chain connects TRBV6-1 to TRBJ2-5, with 7 bases lining up with TRBD2. Trimming took 5 bases from V and 4 from J; bases not matched to a gene: 4. Germline V gives CDR1 MNHNS, CDR2 SASEGT. The CDR3 is made up of 13 amino acids. CDR3 nucleotides: TGTGCCAGCAGTAGGTCGGGGGGAGAGACCCAGTACTTC. Translating it yields CASSRSGGETQYF.

The chain couples TRBV12-3 or TRBV12-4 to TRBJ1-5; D is uncertain. The CDR3 totals 14 residues. The ends were cut back, 0 bases at V and 5 bases at J, with 8 bases in the middle. The CDR3 sequence is CASSLAYGDQPQHF. CDR3 nucleotides: TGTGCCAGCAGTTTAGCGTACGGCGATCAGCCCCAGCATTTT.

The genes are TRBV7-9 and TRBJ2-5, with 13 bases lining up with TRBD2. This CDR3 has 19 residues. The junction had 15 bases not matched to a gene; V was cut back by 4 bases and J by 4 bases. Germline assignment: CDR1 SEHNR and CDR2 FQNEAQ (reference sequence). CDR3 protein: CASSSSGGLAGEWRETQYF. CDR3 in DNA: TGTGCCAGCAGCTCGTCGGGAGGACTAGCGGGAGAATGGAGAGAGACCCAGTACTTC.

CDR3 nucleotides: TGTGCCAGCAGCTTGGGGTTAGCGGGGACCCAAGAGACCCAGTACTTC. Amino acid sequence: CASSLGLAGTQETQYF. The chain employs TRBV5-4 and TRBJ2-5; the match to TRBD2 covers 8 bases. Unmatched junction bases numbered 5, after V lost 0 bases and J lost 1 base. The germline V gene encodes CDR1 SGHNT and CDR2 YYREEE (reference sequence). This CDR3 comprises 16 residues. The full variable domain, with the rest looked up from reference TRBV5-4 and TRBJ2-5, is ETGVTQSPTHLIKTRGQQVTLRCSSQSGHNTVSWYQQALGQGPQFIFQYYREEENGRGNFPPRFSGLQFPNYSSELNVNALELDDSALYLCASSLGLAGTQETQYFGPGTRLLVL.

V usage is TRBV30 and J usage is TRBJ2-7, with D possibly TRBD2 on 6 matching bases. CDR1 and CDR2 (germline): GTSNPN, SVGIG (reference sequence). The CDR3 spans 14 residues. V was cut by 6 bases and J by 1 base, with 16 bases left in between. CDR3 in DNA: TGTGCCTGCCTCCACGGGAGTTGGTCCTACGAGCAGTACTTC. It specifies CACLHGSWSYEQYF. Complete variable domain (other parts from reference TRBV30 and TRBJ2-7): SQTIHQWPATLVQPVGSPLSLECTVEGTSNPNLYWYRQAAGRGLQLLFYSVGIGQISSEVPQNLSASRPQDRQFILSSKKLLLSDSGFYLCACLHGSWSYEQYFGPGTRLTVT.

CDR3 sequence reads: CASSYSISNEQFF. CDR3 in DNA: TGTGCCAGCAGTTACTCAATATCAAATGAGCAGTTCTTC. J is TRBJ2-1 and V is TRBV6-5; D is ambiguous. The ends were cut back, 0 bases at V and 7 bases at J, with 7 bases in the middle. The CDR3 spans 13 residues. Germline V gene sequence: CDR1 MNHEY, CDR2 SVGAGI.

The J gene is TRBJ1-5, the V gene TRBV10-2; possibly TRBD1 for D (6 bases). Trimming pared 1 base from V and 4 bases from J, leaving 8 bases between. Per germline, CDR1 WSHSY and CDR2 SAAADI. CDR3 size: 14 residues. CDR3 region: CASSEWQGNQPQHF. CDR3 in DNA: TGCGCCAGCAGTGAGTGGCAGGGGAATCAGCCCCAGCATTTT.